The 13 T cell receptor beta chains given below trace back to one sample, sequenced in a study of CD8 T cells in ankylosing spondylitis. From the 5' RACE reads, TCRdb called clonotypes with MiXCR, one entry per CDR3 protein. The repertoire holds around 280,000 distinct CDR3 sequences, with around 19% as singletons. Input material: blood, either unsorted or a sorted T cell fraction (not recorded which). Receptors were obtained from a male donor with ankylosing spondylitis or in good health (not recorded which).

CDR3 amino acids: CSVGGGSNQPQHF. CDR3 nucleotide sequence: TGCAGCGTTGGGGGGGGATCCAATCAGCCCCAGCATTTT. The chain combines TRBV29-1 with TRBJ1-5; D possibly corresponds to TRBD1 (5 bases). V dropped 4 bases and J dropped 3 bases, with 10 bases sitting between them. The CDR3 is 13 amino acids. Germline values: CDR1 SQVTM, CDR2 ANQGSEA.

This clonotype was observed a few times. This chain joins TRBV12-3 or TRBV12-4 and TRBJ1-1; D perhaps matches TRBD1 (6 bases). Deletions cut 11 bases from V and 3 bases from J, with 13 bases between. This CDR3 has 12 residues. In DNA form, the CDR3 reads TGTGCCGTCGGAACAGGGTACACTGAAGCTTTCTTT. It is translated as CAVGTGYTEAFF.

The chain employs TRBV28 and TRBJ2-1; D possibly corresponds to TRBD1 (6 bases). This CDR3 is built from 15 residues. Trimming pared 10 bases from V and 0 bases from J, leaving 16 bases between. Germline V gives CDR1 MDHEN, CDR2 SYDVKM. The CDR3 region has the DNA TGTGCCACCTCCTTCCGGGACAACTCCTACAATGAGCAGTTCTTC. Translation gives CATSFRDNSYNEQFF.

This clonotype turned up a few times. The rearrangement uses TRBV12-3 or TRBV12-4 and TRBJ2-1, with D possibly matching TRBD2 (6 bases). The ends were cut back, 0 bases at V and 14 bases at J, with 11 bases in the middle. The CDR3 runs 12 residues. The CDR3 bases are TGTGCCAGCAGTTTAGCGGGCAGGGAGGAGTTCTTC. This gives the protein CASSLAGREEFF.

DNA for the CDR3: TGTGCCAGCAGCTTAGTTACAGGAGCCAATCAGCCCCAGCATTTT. Protein product: CASSLVTGANQPQHF. This rearrangement joins TRBV7-8 to TRBJ1-5; TRBD1 might be the D (5 bases). Germline-derived CDR1 and CDR2 are SGHVS and FQNEAQ. Trimming removed 1 base from V and 3 bases from J, with 10 bases in between. CDR3 length equals 15 residues. The complete variable domain, with remaining parts taken from reference TRBV7-8 and TRBJ1-5, reads GAGVSQSPRYKVAKRGQDVALRCDPISGHVSLFWYQQALGQGPEFLTYFQNEAQLDKSGLPSDRFFAERPEGSVSTLKIQRTQQEDSAVYLCASSLVTGANQPQHFGDGTRLSIL.

This clonotype was observed a handful of times. J is TRBJ1-6 and V is TRBV27; D remains ambiguous. Trimming shortened V by 3 bases and J by 1 base, and 4 bases separated the two germline ends. CDR3 length: 14 residues. Germline assignment: CDR1 MNHEY and CDR2 SMNVEV (reference sequence). In nucleotides, the CDR3 is TGTGCCAGCAGTTTCAGGTCCTATAATTCACCCCTCCACTTT. Translating it yields CASSFRSYNSPLHF.

The chain combines TRBV12-3 or TRBV12-4 with TRBJ2-4; D is tentatively TRBD1 or TRBD2 (5 bases each). V shed 1 base and J shed 13 bases, with 11 bases lying between them. The CDR3 has 12 amino acids. The CDR3 reads CASSLGGTEQYF. The CDR3 DNA sequence: TGTGCCAGCAGTTTAGGAGGGACGGAGCAGTACTTC.

This clonotype has ten or more counts. The genes are TRBV29-1 and TRBJ2-1; D unresolved. The V and J ends lost 3 bases and 9 bases respectively, with 9 bases between them. The CDR3 sequence is 11 residues long. Germline V gives CDR1 SQVTM, CDR2 ANQGSEA. CDR3 loop: CSVEGSGEQFF. As DNA, the CDR3 is TGCAGCGTTGAGGGCTCTGGTGAGCAGTTCTTC.

This clonotype was observed many times. This chain connects TRBV5-1 to TRBJ2-1; 8 bases are a match to TRBD2. V lost 0 bases, J lost 7 bases, and 6 bases stayed unmatched. The CDR3 has 15 residues. Germline CDR1 is SGHRS and CDR2 is YFSETQ. This CDR3 is CASSLGSGRANEQFF. The CDR3 bases are TGCGCCAGCAGCTTGGGGTCCGGGAGGGCAAATGAGCAGTTCTTC.

V gene TRBV29-1 combines with J gene TRBJ2-5, with 7 nucleotides matching TRBD1. Germline V gives CDR1 SQVTM, CDR2 ANQGSEA. This CDR3 region has 15 residues. With V trimmed by 1 base and J by 5 bases, 10 bases remained unmatched. CDR3 DNA sequence: TGCAGCGTTGAAGGCCGGGACAGACCACAGGAGACCCAGTACTTC. Translating it yields CSVEGRDRPQETQYF.

The chain links TRBV5-1 to TRBJ2-3; TRBD2 agrees at 8 bases. The germline V gene has CDR1 SGHRS and CDR2 YFSETQ. V was clipped by 0 bases and J by 0 bases; unmatched bases: 6. The CDR3 length is 17 residues. The CDR3 protein is CASSLAFLAGSTDTQYF. CDR3 coding DNA: TGCGCCAGCAGCTTGGCATTCCTAGCGGGCAGCACAGATACGCAGTATTTT.

The chain joins TRBV2 to TRBJ1-5; D ambiguous. V lost 5 bases and J 2 bases, leaving 13 bases between the germline ends. This CDR3 has 15 amino acids. Germline CDR1 is SNHLY and CDR2 is FYNNEI. DNA for the CDR3: TGTGCCAGCAGTCCGAAGAGCGGAGGCAATCAGCCCCAGCATTTT. Protein sequence: CASSPKSGGNQPQHF.

The rearrangement uses TRBV5-8 and TRBJ2-5; 9 bases fit TRBD1. This CDR3 has 16 amino acids. J lost 0 bases, V lost 4 bases, and 7 bases had no gene match. CDR1 is SGHTS, CDR2 YDEGEE, per germline. The chain's CDR3 is CASSTRTGVYQETQYF. CDR3 coding DNA: TGTGCCAGCAGCACTAGGACAGGGGTATACCAAGAGACCCAGTACTTC.